The TCR beta chain under discussion was sequenced for a study of beta chain features in type 1 diabetes (dated by TCRdb to 2017 to 2018). Regarding the research as a whole: Patients and healthy donors did not differ in mean age, gender distribution, total cell number or subset yield. Across all samples, some 100,000,000 sorted cells were examined, and cell number per subset correlated strongly with RNA yield. The study compared the TCRB repertoires of sorted circulating CD4+ T cell subsets in recently diagnosed type 1 diabetes patients with those in matched healthy donors. Regulatory and stem cell-like memory subsets were obtained from only 8 patients and about eight healthy donors, while naive and central memory subsets were obtained from all 28 donors. Points the paper makes about the study in general: Only small numbers of individuals were included in the HLA sub-analyses, which left unresolved whether HLA type had any influence on TCRB rearrangement. Naive, central memory and regulatory TCRB repertoires appeared more similar among patients than among healthy donors. Shorter templates might be favored by PCR, yet because patient and control samples were amplified and corrected together, any such skew would affect both groups equally. Because cDNA was sequenced instead of genomic DNA, activated cells with high expression could be over-represented, although the groups did not differ in activation or CD3 levels. Patients with type 1 diabetes made fewer insertions and deleted more nucleotides at VDJ recombination sites, implying thymic rearrangement abnormalities. A moderate but significant shortening of TCRB CDR3 length was observed in type 1 diabetes patients in all four CD4+ subsets.

This clone has more than one count but fewer than ten. Its antigen remains unidentified. There are no base qualities to consult, and no much larger clone falls within one base. Each donor gave one peripheral blood draw, averaging approximately 120 mL, which was collected into heparinised tubes. A BD FACSAria II was used to sort naive, central memory, regulatory and stem cell-like memory CD4+ T cells with a panel that included CD45RO, CCR7, CD25, CD127, CD95 and CD27. Purity was above 95% for every sorted population. Right away, PBMCs were isolated by Lymphoprep density gradient centrifugation and were stained directly, with no culture step. To minimize batch effects, samples were stained and sorted in pairs, one healthy donor with one patient per experiment. Reading from cysteine to phenylalanine, the CDR3 counts 16 amino acids. Only the CDR3 part of the read is kept: 48 bases, read in frame from the first base. For this chain, trimming is 8 bases at the V end and 5 bases at the J end, and the number of junction bases without a gene match is 14. The CDR1 and CDR2 encoded by the germline V gene are MDHEN and SYDVKM.

The entire isolated RNA was reverse transcribed using the High Capacity cDNA Reverse Transcription Kit, and thus expressed TCRB transcripts were sequenced. Deep immunoSEQ sequencing was performed on naive, central memory and regulatory T cell samples, with an average of roughly 3.3 million total reads per sample. Sorted cells were lysed in RLT buffer and RNA was extracted with DNase-treated RNeasy Micro or Mini kits, depending on cell number. To prevent cross-contamination, every cell subset was processed on its own, while patient and healthy donor samples were processed together. TCRB sequences were amplified from cDNA with the immunoSEQ multiplex PCR, producing 87-bp fragments spanning the CDR3 region. Sequencing of the amplicons was done on the Illumina HiSeq platform. In the source study's methods: PCR bias was computationally corrected using synthetic template baselines, reads within Hamming distance 2 were collapsed, and singletons that could not be merged were discarded. Reads were aligned against IMGT so that V, D and J genes, CDR3 length and insertions or deletions at six rearrangement sites could be assigned. Within each subset, clonotype counts were normalized to sorted cell number, and only after that were true diversity and Gini coefficients computed with the tcR R package. Repertoire sharing was quantified using the overlap coefficient calculated on TCRB nucleotide sequences. Out-of-frame TCRB sequences from naive cells were analyzed to stand in for the pre-selection repertoire. TCRdb stores this immuneACCESS table with in-frame sequences only. Part of the clones is absent; in the studies checked, under half of the shortfall reflects unresolved V genes, and no reason is known for the rest. D and trimming come from the DNA, and the V and J calls and clone size come from that table. This sample comprises just over 600,000 clones, about a sixth of them detected only once. The ten largest clones capture 0.07% to 0.095% of the sample.

The V gene is TRBV28 and the J gene is TRBJ2-3, with 9 middle bases fitting TRBD2. The clonotype was recovered from a man aged 18-30 years in good health. The specimen was naive CD4+ T cells from blood. The cell subset or site label, read with the paper, signifies: true naive CD4+ T cells. The DNA sequence is as follows: TGTGCCAGCCAAGCCGCCTCGGCGGGAGGGCGAGATACGCAGTATTTT. Protein translation: CASQAASAGGRDTQYF.